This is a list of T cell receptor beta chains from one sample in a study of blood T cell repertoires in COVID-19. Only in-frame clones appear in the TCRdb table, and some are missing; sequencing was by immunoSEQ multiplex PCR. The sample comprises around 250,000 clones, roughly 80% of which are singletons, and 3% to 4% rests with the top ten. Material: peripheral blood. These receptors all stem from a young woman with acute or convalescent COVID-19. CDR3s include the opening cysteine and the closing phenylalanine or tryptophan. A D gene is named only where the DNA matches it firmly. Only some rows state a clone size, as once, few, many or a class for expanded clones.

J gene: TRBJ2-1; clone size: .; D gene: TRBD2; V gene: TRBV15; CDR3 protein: CATSRDYGRASNEQFF; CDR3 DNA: TGTGCCACCAGCAGAGATTACGGGAGGGCCTCAAATGAGCAGTTCTTC
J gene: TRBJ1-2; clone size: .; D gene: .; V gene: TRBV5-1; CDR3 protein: CASSLDRVTYGYTF; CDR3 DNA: TGCGCCAGCAGCTTGGACAGGGTAACCTATGGCTACACCTTC
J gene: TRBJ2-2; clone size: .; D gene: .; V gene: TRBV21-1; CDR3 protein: CASSKRGGPEGGELFF; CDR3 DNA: TGTGCCAGCAGCAAACGGGGAGGACCAGAGGGCGGGGAGCTGTTTTTT
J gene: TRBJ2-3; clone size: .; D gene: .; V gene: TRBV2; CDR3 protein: CASSISRGVKSDTQYF; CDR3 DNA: TGTGCCAGCAGCATCAGTCGGGGAGTGAAGTCGGATACGCAGTATTTT
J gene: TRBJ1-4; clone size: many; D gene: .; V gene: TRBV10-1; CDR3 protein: CASSESIGTTNEKLFF; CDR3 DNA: TGCGCCAGCAGTGAGTCAATCGGGACAACTAATGAAAAACTGTTTTTT
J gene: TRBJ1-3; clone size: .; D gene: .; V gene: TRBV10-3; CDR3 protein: CAISAQGTSGNTIYF; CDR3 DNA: TGTGCCATCAGTGCGCAGGGTACCTCTGGAAACACCATATATTTT
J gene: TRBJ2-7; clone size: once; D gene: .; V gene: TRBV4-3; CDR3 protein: CASSQDVASYEQYF; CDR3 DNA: TGCGCCAGCAGCCAAGACGTGGCCTCCTACGAGCAGTACTTC
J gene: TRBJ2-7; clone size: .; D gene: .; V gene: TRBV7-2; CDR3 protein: CASSLTDSYEQYF; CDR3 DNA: TGTGCCAGCAGCTTAACCGACAGTTACGAGCAGTACTTC
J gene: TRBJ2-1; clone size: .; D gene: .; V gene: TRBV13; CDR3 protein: CASSLRPRGYSGFYNEQFF; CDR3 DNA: TGTGCCAGCAGCTTAAGGCCCCGGGGGTATTCGGGGTTCTACAATGAGCAGTTCTTC
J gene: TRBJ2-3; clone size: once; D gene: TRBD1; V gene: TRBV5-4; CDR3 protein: CASSRQGSTDTQYF; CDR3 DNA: TGTGCCAGCAGCCGACAGGGTTCCACAGATACGCAGTATTTT
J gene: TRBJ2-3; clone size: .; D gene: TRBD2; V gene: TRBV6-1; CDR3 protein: CASSVRTSGHTDTQYF; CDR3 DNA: TGTGCCAGCAGTGTAAGGACTAGCGGGCACACAGATACGCAGTATTTT
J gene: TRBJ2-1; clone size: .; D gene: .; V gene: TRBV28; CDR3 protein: CASSSGALTYNEQFF; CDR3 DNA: TGTGCCAGCAGCTCAGGGGCCTTGACCTACAATGAGCAGTTCTTC
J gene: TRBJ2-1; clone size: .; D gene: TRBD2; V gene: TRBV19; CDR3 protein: CASSSTGTSGSYEQFF; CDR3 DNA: TGTGCCAGTTCCTCGACCGGGACTAGCGGGAGCTATGAGCAGTTCTTC
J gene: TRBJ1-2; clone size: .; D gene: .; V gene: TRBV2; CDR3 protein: CASGIQGLDGYTF; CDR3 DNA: TGTGCCAGCGGCATACAGGGTTTGGATGGCTACACCTTC
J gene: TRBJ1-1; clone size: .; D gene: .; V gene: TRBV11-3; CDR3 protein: CASSATYAVGTEAFF; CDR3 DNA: TGTGCCAGCAGCGCGACTTACGCGGTGGGCACTGAAGCTTTCTTT
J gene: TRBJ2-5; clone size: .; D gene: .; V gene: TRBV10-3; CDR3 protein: CAISESGLAREETQYF; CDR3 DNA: TGTGCCATCAGTGAGTCGGGCCTAGCGAGAGAAGAGACCCAGTACTTC
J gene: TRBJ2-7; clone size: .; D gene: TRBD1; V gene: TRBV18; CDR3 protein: CASSQGTGDYEQYF; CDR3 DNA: TGTGCCAGCTCACAGGGGACAGGGGACTACGAGCAGTACTTC
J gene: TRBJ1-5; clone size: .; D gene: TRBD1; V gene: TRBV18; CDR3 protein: CASSPRDRSSPQHF; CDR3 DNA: TGTGCCAGCTCCCCACGGGACAGGTCCTCGCCCCAGCATTTT
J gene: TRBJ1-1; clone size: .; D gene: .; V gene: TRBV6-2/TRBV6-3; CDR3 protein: CASSSNGYTEAFF; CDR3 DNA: TGTGCCAGCAGTTCCAACGGGTACACTGAAGCTTTCTTT
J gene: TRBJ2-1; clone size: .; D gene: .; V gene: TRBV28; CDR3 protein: CASSSQRKLERYNEQFF; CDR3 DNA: TGTGCCAGCAGTTCCCAAAGAAAACTAGAACGATACAATGAGCAGTTCTTC
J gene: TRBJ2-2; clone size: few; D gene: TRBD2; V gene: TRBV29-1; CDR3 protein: CSVEKGWREGAGELFF; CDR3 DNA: TGCAGCGTTGAGAAGGGTTGGCGGGAGGGCGCCGGGGAGCTGTTTTTT
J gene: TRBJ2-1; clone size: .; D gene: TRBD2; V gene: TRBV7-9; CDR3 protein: CASSLESGRANEQFF; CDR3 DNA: TGTGCCAGCAGCTTAGAGAGCGGGAGGGCGAATGAGCAGTTCTTC
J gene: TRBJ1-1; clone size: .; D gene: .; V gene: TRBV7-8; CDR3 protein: CASSLKRTVNIEAFF; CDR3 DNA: TGTGCCAGCAGCTTAAAACGAACGGTTAATATTGAAGCTTTCTTT
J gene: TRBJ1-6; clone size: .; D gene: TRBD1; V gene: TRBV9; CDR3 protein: CASSLRQGASPLHF; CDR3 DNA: TGTGCCAGCAGCCTCCGACAGGGAGCTTCACCCCTCCACTTT
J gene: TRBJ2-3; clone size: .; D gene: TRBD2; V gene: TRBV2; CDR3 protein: CASSERLAGGGDTQYF; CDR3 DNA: TGTGCCAGCAGTGAACGGCTAGCGGGAGGTGGAGATACGCAGTATTTT
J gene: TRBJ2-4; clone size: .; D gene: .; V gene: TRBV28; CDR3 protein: CASSLGSWAKNIQYF; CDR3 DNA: TGTGCCAGCAGTTTAGGGAGTTGGGCCAAAAACATTCAGTACTTC
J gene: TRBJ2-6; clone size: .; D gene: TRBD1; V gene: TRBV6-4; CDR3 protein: CASSDTSQGFGANVLTF; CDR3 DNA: TGTGCCAGCAGTGACACTTCACAGGGGTTTGGGGCCAACGTCCTGACTTTC
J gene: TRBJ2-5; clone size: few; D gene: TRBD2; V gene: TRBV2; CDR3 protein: CASSSGRAGETQYF; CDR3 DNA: TGTGCCAGCAGTAGCGGGAGGGCCGGGGAGACCCAGTACTTC
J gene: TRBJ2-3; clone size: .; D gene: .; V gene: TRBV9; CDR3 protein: CASSPGLWSPMSTDTQYF; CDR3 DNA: TGTGCCAGCAGCCCTGGACTATGGTCGCCGATGAGCACAGATACGCAGTATTTT
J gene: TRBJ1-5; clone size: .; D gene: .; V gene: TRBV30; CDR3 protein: CAWSQGRDQPQHF; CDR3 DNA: TGTGCCTGGAGTCAGGGGCGAGATCAGCCCCAGCATTTT
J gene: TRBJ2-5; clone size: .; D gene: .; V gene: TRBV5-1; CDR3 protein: CASREGAGSQETQYF; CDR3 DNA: TGCGCCAGCAGGGAGGGGGCGGGATCCCAAGAGACCCAGTACTTC
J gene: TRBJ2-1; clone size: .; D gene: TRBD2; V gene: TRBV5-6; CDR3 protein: CASSLVQREGRFF; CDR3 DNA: TGTGCCAGCAGCTTGGTCCAGCGGGAGGGCCGGTTCTTC
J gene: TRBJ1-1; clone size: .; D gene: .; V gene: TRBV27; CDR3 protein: CASSSAGFRAFF; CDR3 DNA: TGTGCCAGCAGTTCAGCAGGGTTTAGAGCTTTCTTT
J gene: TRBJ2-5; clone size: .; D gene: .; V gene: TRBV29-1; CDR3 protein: CSVVRSYQETQYF; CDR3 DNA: TGCAGCGTTGTGCGGTCCTACCAAGAGACCCAGTACTTC
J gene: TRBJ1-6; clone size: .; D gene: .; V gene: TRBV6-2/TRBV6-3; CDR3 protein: CASSYSRSNSPLHF; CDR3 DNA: TGTGCCAGCAGTTACTCGAGGTCGAATTCACCCCTCCACTTT
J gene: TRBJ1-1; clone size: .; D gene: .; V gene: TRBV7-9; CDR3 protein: CASSPRQALNTEAFF; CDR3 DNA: TGTGCCAGCAGCCCCAGACAAGCCTTGAACACTGAAGCTTTCTTT
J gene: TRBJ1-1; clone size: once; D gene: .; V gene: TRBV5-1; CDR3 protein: CASSLGGSESEAFF; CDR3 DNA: TGCGCCAGCAGCTTGGGTGGCTCCGAATCTGAAGCTTTCTTT
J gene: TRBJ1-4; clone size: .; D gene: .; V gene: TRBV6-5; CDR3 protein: CASSYARGTNEKLFF; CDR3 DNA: TGTGCCAGCAGTTACGCGCGCGGGACTAATGAAAAACTGTTTTTT
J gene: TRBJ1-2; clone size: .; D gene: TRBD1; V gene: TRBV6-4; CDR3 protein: CASSPGTGGYTF; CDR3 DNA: TGTGCCAGCAGCCCCGGGACAGGCGGCTACACCTTC
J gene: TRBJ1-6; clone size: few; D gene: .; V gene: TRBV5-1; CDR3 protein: CASSLGQVFSPLHF; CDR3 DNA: TGCGCCAGCAGCTTGGGACAGGTATTCTCACCCCTCCACTTT
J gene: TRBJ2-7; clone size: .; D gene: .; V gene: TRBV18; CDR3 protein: CASSPVLASEQYF; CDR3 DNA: TGTGCCAGCTCACCTGTCCTAGCTAGCGAGCAGTACTTC
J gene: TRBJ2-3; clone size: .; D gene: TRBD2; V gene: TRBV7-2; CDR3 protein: CASSPTPLAEHTQYF; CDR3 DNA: TGTGCCAGCAGCCCTACCCCTCTAGCGGAGCATACGCAGTATTTT
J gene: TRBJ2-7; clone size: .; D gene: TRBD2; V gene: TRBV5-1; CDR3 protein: CASSTGLAGGPYEQYF; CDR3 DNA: TGCGCCAGCAGCACCGGACTAGCGGGAGGACCATACGAGCAGTACTTC
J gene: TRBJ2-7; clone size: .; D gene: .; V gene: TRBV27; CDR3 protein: CASSPAGGGGSYEQYF; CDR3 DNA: TGTGCCAGCAGTCCGGCCGGGGGTGGGGGTTCCTACGAGCAGTACTTC
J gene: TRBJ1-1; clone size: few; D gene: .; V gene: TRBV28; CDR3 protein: CASSPPGEMNTEAFF; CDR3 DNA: TGTGCCAGCAGTCCTCCGGGAGAAATGAACACTGAAGCTTTCTTT
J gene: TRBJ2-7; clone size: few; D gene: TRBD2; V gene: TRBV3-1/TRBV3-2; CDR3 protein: CASSHRREGLAEQYF; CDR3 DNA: TGTGCCAGCAGCCACAGGCGGGAGGGCCTCGCCGAGCAGTACTTC